What follows are 18 T cell receptor beta chains derived from one specimen sequenced in a study of blood T cell repertoires in COVID-19. Produced via immunoSEQ multiplex PCR; TCRdb's table is partial and in-frame only. Of fewer than 250,000 clones in the sample, about nine tenths are singletons; the top ten hold 0.8% to 0.95%. The sequenced material came from peripheral blood. The receptors were sampled from a man aged 25-45 years with COVID-19, enrolled during active disease.

This chain connects TRBV18 to TRBJ2-2; 7 nucleotides align to TRBD1. Germline V gives CDR1 KGHSH, CDR2 LQKENI. Losses at the gene ends were 0 bases for V and 5 bases for J; bases not matched to a gene: 21. The CDR3 extends over 21 amino acids. The CDR3: CASSPPYMTGSTGRRTGELFF. The DNA of the CDR3 is TGTGCCAGCTCACCACCCTATATGACGGGGTCGACAGGGCGGCGGACCGGGGAGCTGTTTTTT.

The rearrangement links TRBV18 to TRBJ1-2, with D uncertain. Germline V lookup: CDR1 KGHSH, CDR2 LQKENI. The V and J ends lost 3 bases and 3 bases respectively, with 14 bases between them. CDR3 length: 15 residues. CDR3 DNA sequence: TGTGCCAGCTCACCGGAGTTTTCAGTTGACTATGGCTACACCTTC. This gives the protein CASSPEFSVDYGYTF.

CDR3 sequence reads: CARDKGQAYNSPLHF. In DNA form, the CDR3 reads TGTGCCAGGGATAAGGGACAGGCCTATAATTCACCCCTCCACTTT. The V call is TRBV28, the J call TRBJ1-6; 8 nucleotides align to TRBD1. The CDR3 loop spans 15 amino acids. Germline CDR1 MDHEN, CDR2 SYDVKM. Trimming cost V 9 bases and J 2 bases; bases outside gene matches: 6.

The chain has TRBV6-5 and TRBJ1-5; 9 nucleotides match TRBD1. Per germline, CDR1 MNHEY and CDR2 SVGAGI. The CDR3 length is 15 residues. The V and J ends lost 6 bases and 4 bases, in that order; junction bases with no gene match: 7. The chain's CDR3 is CASRKTGQGNQPQHF. The CDR3 nucleotides read TGTGCCAGCAGAAAAACCGGACAGGGGAATCAGCCCCAGCATTTT.

A note on this clone: Other nucleotide sequences in the sample specify the same CDR3. The V gene is TRBV9, the J gene TRBJ1-1, with D perhaps TRBD1 (5 bases). The V and J ends lost 0 bases and 1 base respectively, with 10 bases between them. The V gene's germline CDR1 is SGDLS and CDR2 YYNGEE. The CDR3 has 15 amino acids. The CDR3 region has the DNA TGTGCCAGCAGCGTAGGCGCCGGGGGGAACACTGAAGCTTTCTTT. Amino acids: CASSVGAGGNTEAFF.

This clone was seen more than once but under ten times. This rearrangement joins TRBV2 to TRBJ2-5; D uncertain. V was pared by 4 bases and J by 5 bases, with 8 bases between. Germline loops: CDR1 SNHLY, CDR2 FYNNEI. This CDR3 has 12 residues. The CDR3 DNA is TGTGCCAGCAGTGTAGTGAGGGAGACCCAGTACTTC. This encodes CASSVVRETQYF.

The genes are TRBV5-4 and TRBJ1-1; D is unclear. The CDR3 spans 14 residues. Germline CDR1 SGHNT, CDR2 YYREEE (reference sequence). V was cut by 0 bases and J by 0 bases, with 6 bases left in between. This chain's CDR3 is CASSLEQLNTEAFF. The CDR3 nucleotides are TGTGCCAGCAGCTTGGAACAATTGAACACTGAAGCTTTCTTT.

The gene calls are TRBV27 and TRBJ2-1, with 8 positions matching TRBD1. Germline V CDR1 and CDR2: MNHEY, SMNVEV (reference sequence). The CDR3 spans 16 residues. The V gene end was trimmed by 6 bases and the J gene end by 0 bases; junction bases not matched to a gene: 7. The CDR3 is CASSVDREPSYNEQFF. The CDR3 DNA follows: TGTGCCAGCAGCGTGGACAGGGAACCCTCCTACAATGAGCAGTTCTTC.

In this sample, this clone turned up once. V is TRBV5-1 and J is TRBJ2-6; D unresolved. Trimming shortened V by 4 bases and J by 1 base, and 12 bases separated the two germline ends. The CDR3 is made up of 16 amino acids. The germline V gene has CDR1 SGHRS and CDR2 YFSETQ. CDR3 bases: TGCGCCAGCAGCAGCGTCGTCGGATCTGGGGCCAACGTCCTGACTTTC. Its protein product is CASSSVVGSGANVLTF.

V gene TRBV27 combines with J gene TRBJ1-4; D remains unclear. CDR1 and CDR2 from the germline V gene are MNHEY and SMNVEV (reference sequence). This CDR3 contains 14 residues. Trimming took 5 bases from V and 8 from J, leaving 15 bases between them. CDR3 sequence reads: CASSPVLFSEKLFF. CDR3 DNA sequence: TGTGCCAGCAGTCCAGTTCTGTTTTCGGAAAAACTGTTTTTT.

The chain is built from TRBV19 and TRBJ2-4, with D possibly TRBD1 on 6 matching bases. CDR1 is LNHDA, CDR2 SQIVND, per germline (reference sequence). The CDR3 consists of 18 residues. The V gene lost 0 bases and the J gene lost 3 bases, with 18 bases spanning the gap. For the CDR3, the DNA is TGTGCCAGTAGTATAGATCGGCTAGAGGGGGATGTCAAAAACATTCAGTACTTC. This encodes CASSIDRLEGDVKNIQYF.

The rearrangement links TRBV4-2 to TRBJ2-2; TRBD2 matches at 8 bases. Unmatched junction bases numbered 6, after V lost 0 bases and J lost 0 bases. This CDR3 has 18 amino acids. Germline CDR1 reads LGHNA; CDR2 reads YNFKEQ. CDR3 region: CASSQDAMRGANTGELFF. The CDR3 DNA reads as TGTGCCAGCAGCCAAGATGCGATGCGGGGGGCGAACACCGGGGAGCTGTTTTTT.

This clone occurred once. The V and J genes are TRBV19 and TRBJ2-7; the D gene is possibly TRBD1 (5 bases). V was shortened by 7 bases and J by 4 bases, with 14 bases between the two germline ends. Looked up from germline, CDR1 is LNHDA and CDR2 is SQIVND (reference sequence). The CDR3 is made up of 13 amino acids. The chain's CDR3 is CASTDSHPYEQYF. The DNA for the CDR3 is TGTGCCAGTACCGACAGCCACCCTTACGAGCAGTACTTC.

The chain is built from TRBV7-6 and TRBJ1-1; possibly TRBD1 for D (5 bases). The germline CDR1 and CDR2 sequences are SGHVS and FNYEAQ. V lost 1 base and J 4 bases, leaving 10 bases between the germline ends. This CDR3 is 14 amino acids long. Here the CDR3 reads CASSLGGEGTEAFF. CDR3 DNA: TGTGCCAGCAGCTTAGGGGGGGAAGGCACTGAAGCTTTCTTT.

This chain joins TRBV11-2 and TRBJ1-1; TRBD1 is a possible D gene (6 bases). V lost 5 bases to trimming and J lost 3 bases, with 10 bases between them. Germline V gene data show CDR1 as SGHAT and CDR2 as FQNNGV. CDR3 length: 13 residues. In nucleotides, the CDR3 is TGTGCCAGCAGCCGCAACAGGGACACTGAAGCTTTCTTT. It translates to CASSRNRDTEAFF.

The chain has TRBV5-4 and TRBJ2-2, with 8 bases lining up with TRBD2. The V segment lost 4 bases and the J segment 0 bases; nucleotides outside the gene matches: 5. Germline lookup yields CDR1 SGHNT and CDR2 YYREEE (reference sequence). The CDR3 covers 16 residues. CDR3 sequence: CASSQAGDANTGELFF. CDR3 DNA: TGTGCCAGCAGCCAAGCGGGGGACGCGAACACCGGGGAGCTGTTTTTT.

The chain employs TRBV19 and TRBJ2-7, with 7 bases identical to TRBD2. The CDR3 sequence is 15 residues long. Trimming at V came to 0 bases and at J to 3 bases, leaving 5 bases not matched to a gene. Looked up from germline, CDR1 is LNHDA and CDR2 is SQIVND (reference sequence). The CDR3 sequence is CASSIDFGGIYEQYF. CDR3 DNA sequence: TGTGCCAGTAGTATAGATTTCGGGGGGATCTACGAGCAGTACTTC.

The chain links TRBV2 to TRBJ1-1; D possibly corresponds to TRBD1 (5 bases). The CDR3 spans 15 residues. Germline CDR1 reads SNHLY; CDR2 reads FYNNEI. Trimming took off 4 bases at V and 2 bases at J, with 14 bases between the two ends. The CDR3 is CASSGLEGTNTEAFF. In DNA form, the CDR3 reads TGTGCCAGCAGTGGGCTAGAGGGGACTAACACTGAAGCTTTCTTT.